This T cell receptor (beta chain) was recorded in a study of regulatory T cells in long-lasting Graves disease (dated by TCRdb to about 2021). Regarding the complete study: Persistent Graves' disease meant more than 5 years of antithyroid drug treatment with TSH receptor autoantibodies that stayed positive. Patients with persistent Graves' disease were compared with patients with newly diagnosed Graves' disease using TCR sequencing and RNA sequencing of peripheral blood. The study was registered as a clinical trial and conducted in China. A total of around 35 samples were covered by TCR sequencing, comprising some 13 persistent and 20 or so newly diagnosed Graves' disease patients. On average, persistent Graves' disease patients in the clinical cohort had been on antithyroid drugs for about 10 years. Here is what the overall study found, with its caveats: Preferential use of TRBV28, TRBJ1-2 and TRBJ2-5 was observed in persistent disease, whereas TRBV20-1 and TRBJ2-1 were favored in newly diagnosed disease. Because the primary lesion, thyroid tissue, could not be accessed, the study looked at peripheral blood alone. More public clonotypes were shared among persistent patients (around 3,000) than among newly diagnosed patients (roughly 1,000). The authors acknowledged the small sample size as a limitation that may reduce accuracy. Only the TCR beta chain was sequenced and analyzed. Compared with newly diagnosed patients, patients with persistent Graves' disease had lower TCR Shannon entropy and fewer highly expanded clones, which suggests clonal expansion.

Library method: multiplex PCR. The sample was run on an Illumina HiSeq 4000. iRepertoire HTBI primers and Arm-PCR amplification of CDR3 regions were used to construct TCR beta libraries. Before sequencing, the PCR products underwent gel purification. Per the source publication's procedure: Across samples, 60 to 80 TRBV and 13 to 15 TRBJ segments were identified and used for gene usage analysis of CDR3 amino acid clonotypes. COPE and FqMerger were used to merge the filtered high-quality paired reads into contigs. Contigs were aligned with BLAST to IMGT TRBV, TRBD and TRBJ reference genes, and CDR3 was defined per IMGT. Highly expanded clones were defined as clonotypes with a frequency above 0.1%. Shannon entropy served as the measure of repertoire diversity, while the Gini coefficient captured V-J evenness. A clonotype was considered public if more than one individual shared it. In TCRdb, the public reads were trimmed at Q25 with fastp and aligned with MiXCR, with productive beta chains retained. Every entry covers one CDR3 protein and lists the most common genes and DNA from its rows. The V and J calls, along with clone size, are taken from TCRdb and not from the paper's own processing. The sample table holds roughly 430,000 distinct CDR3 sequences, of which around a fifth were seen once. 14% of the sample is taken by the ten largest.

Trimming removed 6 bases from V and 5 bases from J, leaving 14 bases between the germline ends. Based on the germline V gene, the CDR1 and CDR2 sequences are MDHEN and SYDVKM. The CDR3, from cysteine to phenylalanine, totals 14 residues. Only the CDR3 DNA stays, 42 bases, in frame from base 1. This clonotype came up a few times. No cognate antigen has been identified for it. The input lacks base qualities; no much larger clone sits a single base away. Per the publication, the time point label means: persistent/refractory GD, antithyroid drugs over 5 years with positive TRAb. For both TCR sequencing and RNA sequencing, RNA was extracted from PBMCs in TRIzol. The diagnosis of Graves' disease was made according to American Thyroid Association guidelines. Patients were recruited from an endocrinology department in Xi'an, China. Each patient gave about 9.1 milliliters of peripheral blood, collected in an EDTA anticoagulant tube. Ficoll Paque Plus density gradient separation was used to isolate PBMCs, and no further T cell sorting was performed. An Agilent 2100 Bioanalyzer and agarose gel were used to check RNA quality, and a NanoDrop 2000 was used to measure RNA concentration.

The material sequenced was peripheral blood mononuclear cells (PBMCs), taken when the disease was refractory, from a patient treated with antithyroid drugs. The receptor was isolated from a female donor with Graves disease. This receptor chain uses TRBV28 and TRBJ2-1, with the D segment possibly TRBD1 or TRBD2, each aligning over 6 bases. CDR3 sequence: CASSEGGGHNEQFF. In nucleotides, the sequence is TGTGCCAGCAGCGAGGGGGGAGGCCACAATGAGCAGTTCTTC.